Reported below is one T cell receptor (beta chain). Germline-derived CDR1 and CDR2 are SGHAT and FQNNGV. The CDR3 contains 14 residues. Deletions cut 5 bases from V and 0 bases from J, with 10 bases between. TCRdb's copy holds only in-frame clones and misses some; the assay was immunoSEQ multiplex PCR. The data show some 80,000 clones, with 90% to 95% seen just once and about 0.41% held by the top ten. This entry is derived from a study of technical replicates of blood from a few donors. This sequence originates from a human donor in good health. The V call is TRBV11-2, the J call TRBJ1-1; no definite D call. The specimen sequenced was T cells isolated from PBMCs. The CDR3 nucleotides are TGTGCCAGCAGCCTGAGTGTCATGAACACTGAAGCTTTCTTT. Protein product: CASSLSVMNTEAFF.